The 21 T cell receptor beta chains below were found in one sample sequenced in a study of blood T cell repertoires in COVID-19 (dated by TCRdb to 2020 to 2021). Library prep was done by the immunoSEQ multiplex PCR assay. This is the immuneACCESS table as TCRdb keeps it, with only in-frame sequences that have V and J called. A part of the clones is gone; compared with another copy, unresolved V genes explain less than half, and the rest is unexplained. The sample table contains tens of thousands of clones; only one count was recorded for about 85% of them. Roughly a tenth of the sample comes from the top ten. The sample taken for sequencing was peripheral blood. These receptors came from a woman older than 75 with active COVID-19.

The V call is TRBV6-2 or TRBV6-3, the J call TRBJ2-1; TRBD2 agrees at 11 bases. V lost 2 bases to trimming and J lost 12 bases; unmatched junction nucleotides: 12. The CDR3 runs to 16 residues. The V gene's germline CDR1 is MNHEY and CDR2 SVGEGT. This CDR3 is CASSYTLAGGPEVQFF. CDR3 nucleotides: TGTGCCAGCAGTTACACGTTAGCGGGGGGGCCTGAGGTGCAGTTCTTC.

The chain employs TRBV28 and TRBJ1-5; D remains ambiguous. V was trimmed by 4 bases and J by 3 bases, leaving 10 bases between them. This CDR3 has 14 residues. Germline V lookup: CDR1 MDHEN, CDR2 SYDVKM. CDR3 sequence: CASSSRLPNQPQHF. DNA for the CDR3: TGTGCCAGCAGTTCTCGCCTACCCAATCAGCCCCAGCATTTT.

The V and J genes are TRBV5-1 and TRBJ2-5; 8 bases are shared with TRBD1. Germline V gives CDR1 SGHRS, CDR2 YFSETQ. This CDR3 has 14 amino acids. The V segment lost 4 bases and the J segment 5 bases; nucleotides outside the gene matches: 7. The CDR3: CASSRTGGDETQYF. The CDR3 region has the DNA TGCGCCAGCAGCCGCACAGGGGGTGACGAGACCCAGTACTTC.

DNA of the CDR3: TGTGCCAGCAGCTTCGGCGGGGGCACAGATACGCAGTATTTT. Protein product: CASSFGGGTDTQYF. The V and J genes are TRBV5-4 and TRBJ2-3; a weak D match, TRBD2 (6 bases). Germline lookup yields CDR1 SGHNT and CDR2 YYREEE (reference sequence). The CDR3 is made up of 14 amino acids. V was pared by 2 bases and J by 1 base, with 8 bases between.

This clone was found a few times. The sample contains more than one DNA sequence encoding this CDR3. The V and J genes are TRBV18 and TRBJ2-7; 7 bases agree with TRBD1. V shed 0 bases and J 3 bases; nucleotides not matched to a gene: 2. The germline V gene has CDR1 KGHSH and CDR2 LQKENI. The CDR3 runs to 14 residues. The CDR3: CASSPPGQYYEQYF. CDR3 in DNA: TGTGCCAGCTCACCACCGGGACAGTACTACGAGCAGTACTTC.

This chain links TRBV2 with TRBJ1-2; the D gene is possibly TRBD1 (6 bases). This CDR3 has 13 amino acids. Between the trimmed V and J ends, which lost 5 bases and 8 bases, there was a span of 15 bases. Germline CDR1 reads SNHLY; CDR2 reads FYNNEI. CDR3 protein: CASSIGTTLGYTF. DNA for the CDR3: TGTGCCAGCAGTATCGGGACAACTCTCGGCTACACCTTC.

The chain couples TRBV7-8 to TRBJ2-1; D perhaps matches TRBD2 (5 bases). Trimming removed 1 base from V and 12 bases from J, with 13 bases in between. CDR1 is SGHVS and CDR2 is FQNEAQ in the germline V gene. The CDR3 is 13 amino acids. CDR3 nucleotides: TGTGCCAGCAGCTTAGAATCAGCGGCGTGGCAGTTCTTC. Translating it yields CASSLESAAWQFF.

The J gene is TRBJ2-3, the V gene TRBV7-3; the D gene is possibly TRBD2 (6 bases). The germline gives CDR1 SGHTA, CDR2 FQGTGA. The CDR3 covers 14 residues. V lost 5 bases and J lost 5, with 14 bases in between. The CDR3 DNA reads as TGTGCCAGCAGCCCTCGGGACTCCCAAGATACGCAGTATTTT. Amino acids: CASSPRDSQDTQYF.

V gene TRBV3-1 (or the pseudogene TRBV3-2) combines with J gene TRBJ1-2; D remains ambiguous. This CDR3 is built from 13 residues. Looked up from germline, CDR1 is LGHDT and CDR2 is YNNKEL (reference sequence). V shed 0 bases and J shed 8 bases, with 10 bases lying between them. The CDR3 loop is CASSQEGSGGYTF. CDR3 DNA sequence: TGTGCCAGCAGCCAAGAAGGGTCGGGAGGCTACACCTTC.

The chain couples TRBV29-1 to TRBJ1-2; no reliable D call. The germline V gene has CDR1 SQVTM and CDR2 ANQGSEA. V was pared by 0 bases and J by 6 bases, with 11 bases between. This CDR3 comprises 13 residues. CDR3 region: CSVEDLQQDGYTF. The DNA of the CDR3 is TGCAGCGTTGAAGATCTTCAGCAGGATGGCTACACCTTC.

The J gene is TRBJ2-2, the V gene TRBV7-8, with 13 bases aligning to TRBD2. Trimming took 5 bases from V and 3 from J; bases not matched to a gene: 15. The CDR3 spans 20 residues. The germline V gene has CDR1 SGHVS and CDR2 FQNEAQ. CDR3 coding DNA: TGTGCCAGCAGCCCCCGATGGACTAGCGGGGGCCGCCCGGACACCGGGGAGCTGTTTTTT. The encoded protein is CASSPRWTSGGRPDTGELFF.

The V and J genes are TRBV6-1 and TRBJ1-1, with 8 bases identical to TRBD1. The germline CDR1 and CDR2 sequences are MNHNS and SASEGT. V shed 2 bases and J 1 base; nucleotides not matched to a gene: 3. The CDR3 consists of 15 residues. The CDR3 bases are TGTGCCAGCAGTGAATCTGACAGGGGGAACACTGAAGCTTTCTTT. Translated, it gives CASSESDRGNTEAFF.

The rearrangement links TRBV18 to TRBJ2-3, with a possible D match to TRBD1 (5 bases). CDR3 length: 17 residues. Germline CDR1 and CDR2: KGHSH and LQKENI. V dropped 3 bases and J dropped 4 bases, with 20 bases sitting between them. The CDR3 spells CASSPGSGAGLADTQYF. The CDR3, as DNA: TGTGCCAGCTCACCTGGGTCAGGCGCAGGGCTGGCAGATACGCAGTATTTT.

V gene TRBV18 combines with J gene TRBJ2-3; TRBD1 matches 7 bases. Germline V gives CDR1 KGHSH, CDR2 LQKENI. J gave up 4 bases and V 1 base, and 8 bases lay outside the gene matches. The CDR3 loop spans 16 amino acids. The CDR3 loop is CASSPLPTGPSDTQYF. The DNA for the CDR3 is TGTGCCAGCTCACCACTTCCGACAGGGCCCTCAGATACGCAGTATTTT.

The chain couples TRBV27 to TRBJ2-3; D gene unclear. The V end lost 5 bases, the J end lost 4 bases, and 13 bases lay between the germline ends. CDR1 and CDR2 from the germline V gene are MNHEY and SMNVEV (reference sequence). CDR3 length equals 14 residues. The CDR3: CASSGYREPDTQYF. The CDR3 DNA sequence: TGTGCCAGCAGTGGTTACAGAGAACCAGATACGCAGTATTTT.

This chain connects TRBV3-1 (or the pseudogene TRBV3-2) to TRBJ2-3, with TRBD2 as a possible D gene (6 bases). This CDR3 is 15 amino acids long. V lost 1 base and J lost 4, with 12 bases in between. The V gene's germline CDR1 is LGHDT and CDR2 YNNKEL (reference sequence). The CDR3 nucleotides are TGTGCCAGCAGCCAAGGACTAGGGAGCGCAGATACGCAGTATTTT. The encoded protein is CASSQGLGSADTQYF.

This clone is categorized as medium-sized (0.01 to 0.1%). V is TRBV6-4 and J is TRBJ1-4; D is unresolved. Germline-derived CDR1 and CDR2 are MRHNA and SNTAGT. V was shortened by 3 bases and J by 4 bases, with 9 bases between the two germline ends. The CDR3 consists of 14 residues. The CDR3 loop is CASSEGAGNEKLFF. CDR3 nucleotides: TGTGCCAGCAGTGAAGGAGCCGGTAATGAAAAACTGTTTTTT.

The chain uses TRBV9 and TRBJ2-4; 10 bases fit TRBD1. The junction had 13 bases not matched to a gene; V was cut back by 10 bases and J by 6 bases. In germline, CDR1 is SGDLS, CDR2 YYNGEE. The length of the CDR3 is 15 residues. The CDR3 spells CASDRGIGSGNIQYF. CDR3 in DNA: TGTGCCTCGGACAGGGGGATCGGGTCCGGAAACATTCAGTACTTC.

This chain uses TRBV13 with TRBJ2-2, with 9 bases fitting TRBD1. V shed 5 bases and J 2 bases; nucleotides not matched to a gene: 6. Germline V gene data show CDR1 as PRHDT and CDR2 as FYEKMQ (reference sequence). The CDR3 is made up of 16 amino acids. The CDR3 DNA sequence: TGTGCCAGCAGCCGGACAGGGGCAATCAACACCGGGGAGCTGTTTTTT. It encodes CASSRTGAINTGELFF.

The chain recombines TRBV6-5 with TRBJ2-7, with 9 bases lining up with TRBD1. The V gene's germline CDR1 is MNHEY and CDR2 SVGAGI. With 0 bases clipped from V and 5 bases from J, the junction kept 8 bases outside the gene matches. The CDR3 loop spans 16 amino acids. In nucleotides, the CDR3 is TGTGCCAGCAGTTACTCGGTCAACAGGGGGCTACACGAGCAGTACTTC. Translation: CASSYSVNRGLHEQYF.

The rearrangement joins TRBV6-5 to TRBJ2-1; TRBD2 aligns across 10 bases. J lost 4 bases, V lost 0 bases, and 0 bases had no gene match. CDR3 length: 15 residues. CDR1 is MNHEY and CDR2 is SVGAGI in the germline V gene. The CDR3 region is CASSYSTSGYNEQFF. For the CDR3, the DNA is TGTGCCAGCAGTTACTCGACTAGCGGGTACAATGAGCAGTTCTTC.